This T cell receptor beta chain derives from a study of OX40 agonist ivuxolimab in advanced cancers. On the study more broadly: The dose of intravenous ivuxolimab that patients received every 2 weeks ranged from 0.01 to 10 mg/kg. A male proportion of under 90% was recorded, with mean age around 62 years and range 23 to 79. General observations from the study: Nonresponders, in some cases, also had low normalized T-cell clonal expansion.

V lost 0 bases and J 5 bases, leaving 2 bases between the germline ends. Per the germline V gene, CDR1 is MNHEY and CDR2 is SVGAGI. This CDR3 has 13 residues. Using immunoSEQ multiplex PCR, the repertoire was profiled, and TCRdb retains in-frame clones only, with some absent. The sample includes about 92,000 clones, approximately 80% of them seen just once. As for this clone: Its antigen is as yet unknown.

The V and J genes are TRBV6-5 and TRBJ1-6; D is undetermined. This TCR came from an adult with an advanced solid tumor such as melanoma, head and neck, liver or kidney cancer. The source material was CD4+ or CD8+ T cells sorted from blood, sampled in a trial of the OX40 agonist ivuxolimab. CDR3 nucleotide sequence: TGTGCCAGCAGTTACTCGAATAATTCACCCCTCCACTTT. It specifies CASSYSNNSPLHF.